Below are 28 T cell receptor beta chains sequenced from a single sample in a study of memory CD4+ T cells and cytomegalovirus serostatus (dated by TCRdb to between 2018 and 2021). A FACSAria II was used to sort memory CD4+ T cells, defined as single viable CD3+CD4+CD8-CD45RO+ cells. Libraries were built with the immunoSEQ multiplex PCR assay. The immuneACCESS repertoire file appears here via TCRdb, limited to in-frame rearrangements. These files lack a portion of the clones; in checked studies, under half of the deficit traces to unresolved V genes, and the cause of the others is not known. Across this sample there are 35,000 to 45,000 clones, with roughly 85% seen only once. Jointly, the top ten make up about 5.8% of the sample. The sample comprised memory CD4+ T cells from blood. These receptors came from an adult in good health and CMV-seropositive.

The J gene is TRBJ1-1, the V gene TRBV5-1; possible D gene TRBD1, 6 bases. CDR3 length equals 12 residues. V was cut by 2 bases and J by 8 bases, with 10 bases left in between. CDR1 SGHRS and CDR2 YFSETQ come from the germline V gene. The CDR3 coding sequence is TGCGCCAGCAGCTTCGGACAGACGGAAGCTTTCTTT. This translates into CASSFGQTEAFF.

This rearrangement joins TRBV7-9 to TRBJ1-6; tentatively, D is TRBD1 (5 bases). CDR3 length equals 14 residues. CDR1 and CDR2 from the germline V gene are SEHNR and FQNEAQ (reference sequence). V was shortened by 1 base and J by 7 bases, with 8 bases between the two germline ends. In DNA form, the CDR3 reads TGTGCCAGCAGCTTAGATGGGGGAAATTCACCCCTCCACTTT. Protein sequence: CASSLDGGNSPLHF.

The chain couples TRBV11-3 to TRBJ2-6; 12 positions match TRBD2. V lost 5 bases and J lost 0; bases outside the gene matches: 5. The CDR3 runs to 18 residues. Looked up from germline, CDR1 is SGHNT and CDR2 is YENEEA. This CDR3 is CASSPTTSGGSGANVLTF. The CDR3 nucleotides read TGTGCCAGCAGCCCAACGACTAGCGGGGGCTCTGGGGCCAACGTCCTGACTTTC.

This clone has only a few counts. The chain links TRBV20-1 to TRBJ1-1; D might be TRBD1 (5 bases). Germline CDR1 DFQATT, CDR2 SNEGSKA (reference sequence). The V and J ends lost 4 bases and 10 bases respectively, with 13 bases between them. CDR3 length: 11 amino acids. CDR3 residues: CSAMGGGVAFF. CDR3 nucleotides: TGCAGTGCTATGGGCGGGGGAGTAGCTTTCTTT.

There are a few counts of this clone. The rearrangement joins TRBV18 to TRBJ2-4; 9 nucleotides match TRBD1. The CDR3 spans 15 residues. Trimming removed 2 bases from V and 6 bases from J; junction bases left unmatched: 5. The germline V gene has CDR1 KGHSH and CDR2 LQKENI. The CDR3 reads CASSPGTGTLNIQYF. As DNA, the CDR3 is TGTGCCAGCTCACCAGGGACAGGGACATTAAACATTCAGTACTTC.

CDR3 loop: CASSLLAGGPLYEQYF. The DNA of the CDR3 is TGCGCCAGCAGCTTGTTGGCGGGAGGGCCTCTTTACGAGCAGTACTTC. J is TRBJ2-7 and V is TRBV5-1; TRBD2 aligns across 9 bases. Germline V lookup: CDR1 SGHRS, CDR2 YFSETQ. V was clipped by 1 base and J by 4 bases; unmatched bases: 9. This CDR3 has 16 amino acids.

The chain uses TRBV6-5 and TRBJ1-1, with no clear D. The CDR3 is 13 amino acids. Germline lookup yields CDR1 MNHEY and CDR2 SVGAGI. With 7 bases removed from V and 5 bases from J, the gap between germline ends came to 14 bases. CDR3 sequence (DNA): TGTGCCAGCACTCTAGGGTGGGGAACTGAAGCTTTCTTT. This encodes CASTLGWGTEAFF.

This clone appeared once. This chain uses TRBV6-1 with TRBJ2-2, with a tentative D call TRBD1 (5 bases). CDR3 length: 14 residues. From germline, CDR1 is MNHNS and CDR2 SASEGT. V was clipped by 6 bases and J by 2 bases, with 10 bases between them. The CDR3 region is CASRGQVNTGELFF. The CDR3 DNA follows: TGTGCCAGCAGGGGGCAAGTTAACACCGGGGAGCTGTTTTTT.

The chain combines TRBV6-6 with TRBJ2-3; 8 nucleotides match TRBD2. Unmatched junction bases numbered 11, after V lost 6 bases and J lost 6 bases. CDR1 is MNHNY and CDR2 is SVGAGI in the germline V gene (reference sequence). The CDR3 length is 15 residues. This CDR3 is CASRPSGSGDDTQYF. The CDR3 bases are TGTGCCAGCAGACCAAGCGGGAGCGGGGACGATACGCAGTATTTT.

This chain links TRBV5-1 with TRBJ2-3; 10 nucleotides align to TRBD2. There are 12 residues in the CDR3. With 6 bases clipped from V and 7 bases from J, the junction kept 2 bases outside the gene matches. From germline, CDR1 is SGHRS and CDR2 YFSETQ. The chain's CDR3 is CASTSGGNTQYF. Here the CDR3 DNA reads TGCGCCAGCACTAGCGGGGGAAATACGCAGTATTTT.

V gene TRBV9 combines with J gene TRBJ2-1; D could derive from TRBD1 or TRBD2 (5 bases each). The CDR3 spans 15 residues. The germline V gene has CDR1 SGDLS and CDR2 YYNGEE. Between the trimmed V and J ends, which lost 3 bases and 9 bases, there was a span of 19 bases. The CDR3 loop reads CASSAHPGAAGEQFF. DNA for the CDR3: TGTGCCAGCAGCGCCCACCCCGGGGCCGCGGGTGAGCAGTTCTTC.

This sequence joins TRBV5-4 and TRBJ2-1; TRBD1 matches 8 bases. J gave up 7 bases and V 3 bases, and 12 bases lay outside the gene matches. Germline CDR1 reads SGHNT; CDR2 reads YYREEE (reference sequence). This CDR3 has 16 residues. CDR3 in amino acids: CASSSGGQGARNEQFF. CDR3 nucleotides: TGTGCCAGCAGCTCTGGGGGGCAGGGGGCGAGAAATGAGCAGTTCTTC. The full variable domain, completed using reference TRBV5-4 and TRBJ2-1, is ETGVTQSPTHLIKTRGQQVTLRCSSQSGHNTVSWYQQALGQGPQFIFQYYREEENGRGNFPPRFSGLQFPNYSSELNVNALELDDSALYLCASSSGGQGARNEQFFGPGTRLTVL.

The chain joins TRBV19 to TRBJ1-2, with 7 nucleotides matching TRBD1. The CDR3 runs to 16 residues. The ends lost 2 bases at V and 3 bases at J; junction bases unmatched: 9. The V gene's germline CDR1 is LNHDA and CDR2 SQIVND (reference sequence). The CDR3 loop is CASSILQGSQDYGYTF. The CDR3 coding sequence is TGTGCCAGTAGTATACTACAGGGGAGTCAGGACTATGGCTACACCTTC.

V usage is TRBV7-9 and J usage is TRBJ2-1, with 8 bases that match TRBD2. This CDR3 region has 15 residues. The J segment lost 9 bases and the V segment lost 5 bases, leaving 12 bases of the junction unmatched. The germline V gene encodes CDR1 SEHNR and CDR2 FQNEAQ (reference sequence). CDR3 DNA sequence: TGTGCCAGCAGCACCCTAGCGGGTCTTCGAGGTGAGCAGTTCTTC. It yields the protein CASSTLAGLRGEQFF.

The sample holds a few counts of this clone. The rearrangement joins TRBV5-1 to TRBJ2-7, with D perhaps TRBD1 (6 bases). The length of the CDR3 is 16 residues. The germline V gene encodes CDR1 SGHRS and CDR2 YFSETQ. The V end was cut by 3 bases, the J end by 2 bases, with 18 bases between. The CDR3 loop is CASSSDPGTQAYEQYF. The CDR3 DNA is TGCGCCAGCAGCTCCGATCCCGGGACACAAGCCTACGAGCAGTACTTC.

This clone appeared a single time. The chain uses TRBV9 and TRBJ2-1, with TRBD2 matching over 8 bases. The CDR3 is 16 amino acids. CDR1 is SGDLS and CDR2 is YYNGEE in the germline V gene. Losses at the gene ends were 4 bases for V and 6 bases for J; bases not matched to a gene: 12. The CDR3 coding sequence is TGTGCCAGCAGCCCCGGGGGCGGGGGGCCATTCAATGAGCAGTTCTTC. Its translation is CASSPGGGGPFNEQFF.

This clone appeared a single time. The V and J genes are TRBV7-2 and TRBJ2-1, with D perhaps matching TRBD1 or TRBD2 (6 bases each). The germline V gene has CDR1 SGHTA and CDR2 FQGNSA. The CDR3 contains 16 residues. V was cut by 1 base and J by 7 bases, with 17 bases left in between. The CDR3 spells CASSLVIGRGGNEQFF. The DNA for the CDR3 is TGTGCCAGCAGCTTAGTGATAGGGCGAGGGGGGAATGAGCAGTTCTTC.

The chain is built from TRBV10-3 and TRBJ2-3; D may be TRBD2 (6 bases). The V and J ends lost 5 bases and 1 base respectively, with 10 bases between them. The CDR3 loop spans 14 amino acids. CDR1 and CDR2 (germline): ENHRY, SYGVKD. The CDR3: CAISLAEGTDTQYF. CDR3 DNA: TGTGCCATCAGTTTAGCGGAGGGCACAGATACGCAGTATTTT.

The gene calls are TRBV7-9 and TRBJ1-6, with D perhaps matching TRBD1 (5 bases). Trimming cost V 3 bases and J 10 bases, with 19 bases left between them. CDR1 SEHNR and CDR2 FQNEAQ come from the germline V gene (reference sequence). The CDR3 sequence is 16 residues long. Here the CDR3 reads CASSLGPRHVFSPLHF. The CDR3 nucleotides read TGTGCCAGCAGCTTGGGACCTCGACACGTTTTCTCACCCCTCCACTTT.

The J gene is TRBJ2-1, the V gene TRBV9; 7 bases are a match to TRBD1. CDR1 and CDR2 from the germline V gene are SGDLS and YYNGEE. This CDR3 is built from 15 residues. J lost 3 bases, V lost 0 bases, and 3 bases had no gene match. CDR3 protein: CASSVGDRDYNEQFF. The CDR3 coding sequence is TGTGCCAGCAGCGTAGGAGACAGGGACTACAATGAGCAGTTCTTC.

The rearrangement joins TRBV2 to TRBJ1-5; a possible D gene is TRBD1 (5 bases). Germline assignment: CDR1 SNHLY and CDR2 FYNNEI. The CDR3 has 14 residues. The V end lost 3 bases, the J end lost 2 bases, and 8 bases lay between the germline ends. The CDR3 region has the DNA TGTGCCAGCAGTGATTTAGGGGGCAATCAGCCCCAGCATTTT. Amino acids: CASSDLGGNQPQHF.

The V and J genes are TRBV4-1 and TRBJ1-2; 7 nucleotides match TRBD1. Looked up from germline, CDR1 is MGHRA and CDR2 is YSYEKL. The junction had 10 bases not matched to a gene; V was cut back by 1 base and J by 8 bases. The CDR3 spans 15 residues. Written as DNA, the CDR3 is TGCGCCAGCAGCCAAGGACGAGGGACAGCTATCGGCTACACCTTC. It codes for CASSQGRGTAIGYTF.

The rearrangement joins TRBV7-9 to TRBJ2-7, with D perhaps TRBD1 or TRBD2 (5 bases each). From germline, CDR1 is SEHNR and CDR2 FQNEAQ (reference sequence). The ends were cut back, 6 bases at V and 2 bases at J, with 20 bases in the middle. The CDR3 is 16 amino acids. This CDR3 is CASRPNRDVKPYEQYF. The DNA for the CDR3 is TGTGCCAGCAGGCCTAACCGGGACGTCAAACCCTACGAGCAGTACTTC.

V is TRBV29-1 and J is TRBJ1-1, with D unclear. Germline CDR1 SQVTM, CDR2 ANQGSEA. V was clipped by 3 bases and J by 1 base, with 12 bases between them. The CDR3 covers 14 residues. CDR3: CSVEPASRNTEAFF. The CDR3 DNA reads TGCAGCGTTGAGCCGGCGAGTCGGAACACTGAAGCTTTCTTT.

This CDR3 is CASRFGTGGDETQYF. The CDR3 bases are TGCGCCAGCCGATTCGGGACAGGGGGAGATGAGACCCAGTACTTC. The chain carries TRBV5-1 and TRBJ2-5, with TRBD1 identical over 11 bases. There are 15 residues in the CDR3. V was pared by 7 bases and J by 5 bases, with 10 bases of the junction left unmatched. Germline CDR1 reads SGHRS; CDR2 reads YFSETQ.

This chain uses TRBV4-3 with TRBJ2-7, with 7 bases fitting TRBD1. The germline gives CDR1 LGHNA, CDR2 YSLEER. The CDR3 is 15 residues long. V shed 1 base and J 5 bases; nucleotides not matched to a gene: 8. The CDR3 is CASSQAPEGANEQYF. As DNA, the CDR3 is TGCGCCAGCAGCCAAGCTCCAGAGGGGGCCAACGAGCAGTACTTC.

The chain carries TRBV7-6 and TRBJ1-3, with D unclear. The germline V gene encodes CDR1 SGHVS and CDR2 FNYEAQ. The CDR3 covers 15 residues. Between the trimmed V and J ends, which lost 2 bases and 0 bases, there was a span of 8 bases. The CDR3 sequence is CASSLRAGSGNTIYF. DNA for the CDR3: TGTGCCAGCAGCTTAAGGGCCGGCTCTGGAAACACCATATATTTT.

This clone turned up a few times. V gene TRBV4-3 combines with J gene TRBJ1-2; no definite D call. This CDR3 region has 16 residues. The V and J ends lost 6 bases and 6 bases respectively, with 23 bases between them. Germline assignment: CDR1 LGHNA and CDR2 YSLEER. The CDR3 protein is CASSSDGRRAFDGYTF. The CDR3 DNA reads TGCGCCAGCAGTAGCGACGGCAGGAGGGCCTTCGATGGCTACACCTTC.